The 30 T cell receptor beta chains given below trace back to one sample, sequenced in a study of post-analysis software for immune sequencing data. Study conclusions and caveats: When patients were compared with controls, five TRBV segments were more frequent, TRBV5-6, TRBV5-1 and TRBV20-1 among them.

The authors incorporated unique molecular identifiers into the TCR beta cDNA libraries. One entry per CDR3 protein results from TCRdb running MiXCR on the PCR reads. Seen here are over 700,000 distinct CDR3 sequences, just under 30% observed once, and the top ten hold about 0.5%. No antigen has been assigned to these receptors. Sequencing was performed on blood. These receptors were obtained from a girl between 5 and 17 years old with multiple sclerosis.

This clonotype appeared a few times. DNA for the CDR3: TGTGCCAGCAGTCCGCGGGCGGCGGTCGGAGTGGGCCAAGAGACCCAGTACTTC. Its translation: CASSPRAAVGVGQETQYF. The V gene is TRBV28, the J gene TRBJ2-5; D is perhaps TRBD2 (5 bases). This CDR3 is built from 18 residues. From germline, CDR1 is MDHEN and CDR2 SYDVKM. The V and J ends lost 5 bases and 1 base respectively, with 23 bases between them.

The gene calls are TRBV10-3 and TRBJ1-6; 7 bases agree with TRBD1. The V and J ends lost 6 bases and 7 bases, in that order; junction bases with no gene match: 6. CDR3 length equals 14 residues. CDR1 and CDR2 (germline): ENHRY, SYGVKD. The CDR3 DNA is TGTGCCATCAGGACCGGGACAGAGAATTCACCCCTCCACTTT. It translates to CAIRTGTENSPLHF.

A few counts support this clonotype. V usage is TRBV12-3 or TRBV12-4 and J usage is TRBJ2-7; D may correspond to TRBD1 or TRBD2 (6 bases each). V lost 3 bases and J lost 5, with 14 bases in between. This CDR3 is built from 14 residues. CDR3 protein: CASSFSWGADEQYF. CDR3 nucleotide sequence: TGTGCCAGCAGTTTCTCGTGGGGGGCCGACGAGCAGTACTTC.

The rearrangement links TRBV12-3 or TRBV12-4 to TRBJ1-3; 7 nucleotides align to TRBD1. The CDR3 runs to 15 residues. V lost 3 bases to trimming and J lost 1 base; unmatched junction nucleotides: 3. CDR3 in amino acids: CASSLAGGSGNTIYF. The CDR3 nucleotides are TGTGCCAGCAGTTTGGCAGGGGGATCTGGAAACACCATATATTTT.

Only a few counts were recorded for this clonotype. The V and J genes are TRBV7-9 and TRBJ1-1; D is ambiguous. CDR1 and CDR2 from the germline V gene are SEHNR and FQNEAQ (reference sequence). The CDR3 loop spans 14 amino acids. Trimming removed 1 base at V and 4 bases at J, with 10 bases between. CDR3 in amino acids: CASSLDYGITEAFF. The CDR3 coding sequence is TGTGCCAGCAGCTTAGATTATGGGATCACTGAAGCTTTCTTT.

This clonotype was picked up a small number of times. J is TRBJ1-2 and V is TRBV3-1; D might be TRBD1 (5 bases). The CDR3 runs 14 residues. Germline CDR1 reads LGHDT; CDR2 reads YNNKEL (reference sequence). The V and J ends lost 1 base and 4 bases respectively, with 10 bases between them. CDR3 nucleotides: TGTGCCAGCAGCCAAGGTCAGGGTAGCTATGGCTACACCTTC. This encodes CASSQGQGSYGYTF.

This clonotype was counted once. An end of the junction differs from the germline gene, which may be a read error. This chain uses TRBV6-5 with TRBJ2-5; the match to TRBD2 covers 7 bases. Germline CDR1 and CDR2: MNHEY and SVGAGI. The CDR3 length is 14 residues. CDR3 DNA sequence: TGTACCAGCAGGGAGACGGGGGGACAAGAGACCCAGTACTTC. Amino acids: CTSRETGGQETQYF.

The V call is TRBV20-1, the J call TRBJ2-3; D gene uncertain. The CDR3 spans 12 residues. Per the germline V gene, CDR1 is DFQATT and CDR2 is SNEGSKA (reference sequence). The V end lost 0 bases, the J end lost 4 bases, and 5 bases lay between the germline ends. The CDR3: CSARDIADTQYF. As DNA, the CDR3 is TGCAGTGCTAGAGATATAGCAGATACGCAGTATTTT.

This clonotype was counted only a few times. The CDR3 nucleotides read TGTGCCAGCAGCGTAGAAGGTGGGTCAGCGGGAGGGAGGAATGAGCAGTTCTTC. Translated: CASSVEGGSAGGRNEQFF. The chain joins TRBV9 to TRBJ2-1; 10 bases map to TRBD2. V trimming: 0 bases; J trimming: 7 bases; junction bases outside the gene matches: 13. This CDR3 has 18 amino acids. CDR1 and CDR2 from the germline V gene are SGDLS and YYNGEE.

The CDR3 DNA is TGTGCCAGCAGCTTAACCGCTTCTGATGAAAAACTGTTTTTT. Amino acid sequence: CASSLTASDEKLFF. This chain joins TRBV7-2 and TRBJ1-4; D gene unclear. V lost 2 bases and J lost 6, with 10 bases in between. The CDR3 consists of 14 residues. The germline V gene has CDR1 SGHTA and CDR2 FQGNSA.

The sample holds a few counts of this clonotype. The chain recombines TRBV9 with TRBJ2-3; D gene uncertain. The V gene's germline CDR1 is SGDLS and CDR2 YYNGEE. The CDR3 totals 16 residues. V lost 3 bases and J lost 6, with 20 bases in between. The CDR3 spells CASSAFRALLGDTQYF. The DNA of the CDR3 is TGTGCCAGCAGCGCATTCCGGGCTTTACTCGGGGATACGCAGTATTTT.

The chain has TRBV11-2 and TRBJ1-4, with 7 bases aligning to TRBD1. The CDR3 is made up of 13 amino acids. V gave up 5 bases and J gave up 8 bases; unmatched junction bases: 5. Per germline, CDR1 SGHAT and CDR2 FQNNGV. The CDR3 reads CASSTGTVEKLFF. The CDR3 nucleotides are TGTGCCAGCAGCACCGGGACAGTAGAAAAACTGTTTTTT.

This clonotype showed up just a few times. This chain uses TRBV20-1 with TRBJ2-7; D is possibly TRBD2 (6 bases). CDR3 length: 12 amino acids. The V gene's germline CDR1 is DFQATT and CDR2 SNEGSKA (reference sequence). V was pared by 3 bases and J by 4 bases, with 10 bases between. The CDR3 is CSARGLGYEQYF. The CDR3 region has the DNA TGCAGTGCTAGGGGACTGGGTTACGAGCAGTACTTC.

The chain has TRBV12-3 or TRBV12-4 and TRBJ2-1, with 13 bases matching TRBD2. The CDR3 totals 19 residues. The V gene end was trimmed by 5 bases and the J gene end by 4 bases; junction bases not matched to a gene: 14. CDR3 DNA: TGTGCCAGCAGTGCCGGACTAGCGGGGGCCCTCCCCCGGTACAATGAGCAGTTCTTC. Its translation: CASSAGLAGALPRYNEQFF.

J is TRBJ2-1 and V is TRBV7-2; D possibly corresponds to TRBD2 (5 bases). The CDR3 contains 16 residues. Germline loops: CDR1 SGHTA, CDR2 FQGNSA. Trimming left V 4 bases short and J 1 base short, with 14 bases between. The chain's CDR3 is CASSSWAGTSYNEQFF. In DNA, the CDR3 is TGTGCCAGCAGCTCATGGGCGGGCACATCCTACAATGAGCAGTTCTTC. Full variable domain (remainder filled in from reference TRBV7-2 and TRBJ2-1): GAGVSQSPSNKVTEKGKDVELRCDPISGHTALYWYRQSLGQGLEFLIYFQGNSAPDKSGLPSDRFSAERTGGSVSTLTIQRTQQEDSAVYLCASSSWAGTSYNEQFFGPGTRLTVL.

This clonotype was found once. The junction does not match germline at one end; this may be a read error. The rearrangement links TRBV7-2 to TRBJ1-3, with 9 bases that match TRBD1. The germline gives CDR1 SGHTA, CDR2 FQGNSA. The CDR3 covers 15 residues. The CDR3 loop is CASSLTGGSGSTIYF. The CDR3 DNA reads as TGTGCCAGCAGCCTAACAGGGGGCTCTGGAAGCACCATATATTTT.

Written as DNA, the CDR3 is TGCAGCGTGACCCCCGGGAGAACAAGCAATGAGCAGTTCTTC. Its protein product is CSVTPGRTSNEQFF. V and J are TRBV29-1 and TRBJ2-1, with D perhaps matching TRBD2 (6 bases). CDR3 length: 14 amino acids. V lost 6 bases, J lost 6 bases, and 18 bases lay in between. Germline assignment: CDR1 SQVTM and CDR2 ANQGSEA.

This clonotype turned up a few times. The rearrangement links TRBV20-1 to TRBJ2-7; maybe TRBD2 (5 bases). CDR1 and CDR2 (germline): DFQATT, SNEGSKA (reference sequence). The CDR3 has 12 residues. Trimming left V 5 bases short and J 2 bases short, with 10 bases between. CDR3 sequence (DNA): TGCAGTGCTCTTCTAGCCCCCTACGAGCAGTACTTC. Translating it yields CSALLAPYEQYF.

The chain combines TRBV7-2 with TRBJ2-2; D gene unclear. Trimming shortened V by 1 base and J by 1 base, and 7 bases separated the two germline ends. This CDR3 spans 15 amino acids. Germline V lookup: CDR1 SGHTA, CDR2 FQGNSA. The CDR3 DNA reads as TGTGCCAGCAGCTTAGGGGATCGGAACACCGGGGAGCTGTTTTTT. Amino acid sequence: CASSLGDRNTGELFF.

V is TRBV7-9 and J is TRBJ2-4; D may be TRBD1 (6 bases). This CDR3 region has 17 residues. Germline V gene sequence: CDR1 SEHNR, CDR2 FQNEAQ (reference sequence). V lost 3 bases and J 0 bases, leaving 15 bases between the germline ends. As DNA, the CDR3 is TGTGCCAGCAGCTTCCCACAGGGCCCCTTAGCCAAAAACATTCAGTACTTC. It encodes CASSFPQGPLAKNIQYF.

In its sample, this clonotype was seen many times. The chain has TRBV9 and TRBJ2-7; D is perhaps TRBD2 (7 bases). There are 14 residues in the CDR3. Trimming left V 2 bases short and J 1 base short, with 10 bases between. Germline CDR1 is SGDLS and CDR2 is YYNGEE. The CDR3 bases are TGTGCCAGCAGCGTGGGGGGGCAATCCTACGAGCAGTACTTC. It translates to CASSVGGQSYEQYF.

This clonotype turned up a few times. The chain carries TRBV5-5 and TRBJ1-5, with 11 bases fitting TRBD1. Germline V lookup: CDR1 SGHKS, CDR2 YYEKEE (reference sequence). The CDR3 sequence is 16 residues long. V dropped 0 bases and J dropped 7; count of bases not matched to a gene: 6. Written as DNA, the CDR3 is TGTGCCAGCAGCTTGGCTAGGACAGGGGGCTGGCAGCCCCAGCATTTT. Its protein product is CASSLARTGGWQPQHF.

This clonotype was picked up a small number of times. The chain carries TRBV15 and TRBJ2-7; 7 bases align to TRBD2. This CDR3 has 16 amino acids. Germline CDR1 LNHNV, CDR2 YYDKDF (reference sequence). Trimming cost V 0 bases and J 10 bases; bases outside gene matches: 15. In nucleotides, the CDR3 is TGTGCCACCAGCAGAGATCCCGCAGGACTAGGAGGGGCCCAGTACTTC. Residues: CATSRDPAGLGGAQYF.

There are a few counts of this clonotype. The gene calls are TRBV3-1 and TRBJ1-2; D is ambiguous. From germline, CDR1 is LGHDT and CDR2 YNNKEL (reference sequence). The CDR3 totals 15 residues. Trimming stripped 0 bases from V and 2 bases from J, with 10 bases between. The CDR3 spells CASSQDASGNYGYTF. CDR3 sequence (DNA): TGTGCCAGCAGCCAAGATGCCTCGGGGAACTATGGCTACACCTTC.

The J gene is TRBJ2-7, the V gene TRBV7-9, with 9 bases identical to TRBD1. Germline V gene data show CDR1 as SEHNR and CDR2 as FQNEAQ (reference sequence). This CDR3 is built from 18 residues. Trimming took 5 bases from V and 1 from J; bases not matched to a gene: 15. The CDR3 protein is CASSPRGGGQGPSYEQYF. The CDR3 nucleotides are TGTGCCAGCAGCCCCCGAGGGGGGGGACAGGGCCCTTCCTACGAGCAGTACTTC.

There are a few counts of this clonotype. A read error may produce the germline difference seen at one junction end. The J gene is TRBJ2-1, the V gene TRBV3-1; D possibly corresponds to TRBD1 (5 bases). Germline CDR1 reads LGHDT; CDR2 reads YNNKEL (reference sequence). The CDR3 covers 14 residues. The CDR3 nucleotides are TGTGCCAGCAGTCAAGTTCAGGGATTTGGTGAGCAGTTCTTC. As protein: CASSQVQGFGEQFF.

In its sample, this clonotype was seen a few times. The chain is built from TRBV3-1 and TRBJ1-2, with 8 bases identical to TRBD1. This CDR3 region has 17 residues. The trim removed 1 base at V and 4 bases at J, leaving 11 bases unmatched. Germline CDR1 is LGHDT and CDR2 is YNNKEL (reference sequence). The CDR3: CASSQADRGLVSYGYTF. CDR3 sequence (DNA): TGTGCCAGCAGCCAAGCAGACAGGGGTTTGGTTTCCTATGGCTACACCTTC.

This clonotype turned up a few times. This chain links TRBV4-3 with TRBJ2-1; a weak D match, TRBD2 (5 bases). The germline gives CDR1 LGHNA, CDR2 YSLEER. This CDR3 spans 14 amino acids. Trimming removed 0 bases from V and 8 bases from J, with 11 bases in between. This CDR3 reads CASSQDTPEDEQFF. The CDR3 coding sequence is TGCGCCAGCAGCCAAGATACCCCGGAGGATGAGCAGTTCTTC.

This clonotype was counted a few times. The chain is built from TRBV20-1 and TRBJ2-7; D is possibly TRBD2 (6 bases). The DNA end is a closer match to TRBJ2-5, so the J assignment may be wrong. This CDR3 is 13 amino acids long. The germline CDR1 and CDR2 sequences are DFQATT and SNEGSKA (reference sequence). CDR3 DNA sequence: TGCAGTGCTTGGGACCCGCGGGGAGAGACCCAGTACTTC. Its translation is CSAWDPRGETQYF.

This clonotype was counted once. The junction does not match germline at one end; this may be a read error. The V and J genes are TRBV28 and TRBJ2-6; possibly TRBD1 for D (5 bases). The germline V gene has CDR1 MDHEN and CDR2 SYDVKM. The CDR3 extends over 15 amino acids. CDR3 region: CASRFYGSGANVRTF. CDR3 sequence (DNA): TGTGCCAGCAGGTTTTACGGGTCTGGGGCCAACGTCCGGACTTTC.